This record concerns one T cell receptor (beta chain) sequence. Authors' processing steps: How many nucleated cells were present was estimated from reference gene primer amplification. The method was immunoSEQ multiplex PCR; TCRdb's version includes in-frame clones alone and lacks a portion of them. The DNA gave D and trimming, while V, J and clone size come from that table. This sample has around 91,000 clones; about 85% occur once, and the top ten carry around 12%. The data belong to a study of blood T cell repertoires in COVID-19. Looking at the study overall: The study drew acute and convalescent COVID-19 samples from the United States, Italy and Spain. T cells, B-cell-depleted T cells, or PBMCs provided the cDNA or gDNA that served as material.

Sequences were obtained from peripheral blood. This TCR was sampled from a human donor in a cohort sampled during active COVID-19.

The CDR3 region is CASSPDVSLDREQYF. DNA for the CDR3: TGTGCCAGCAGCCCCGACGTAAGTCTAGATCGCGAGCAGTACTTC. V and J are TRBV9 and TRBJ2-7; D gene uncertain. Germline CDR1 SGDLS, CDR2 YYNGEE. The ends were cut back, 4 bases at V and 6 bases at J, with 20 bases in the middle. The CDR3 has 15 residues.